The TCR beta chain described here comes from a study of blood T cell repertoires in COVID-19. In the original analysis: The assay estimated nucleated cells by amplifying reference gene primers. Measured with immunoSEQ multiplex PCR; TCRdb has only the in-frame clones, and not every one. The V and J calls and the clone size are those of that table, but D and trimming were determined from the DNA. The data contain 350,000 to 400,000 clones, around 92% of them singletons. Sample: peripheral blood. The source of this sequence is a woman younger than 45 with COVID-19, enrolled during active disease.

For the CDR3, the DNA is TGTGCCAGCAGCGGGACAGGACTTACTTATAATTCACCCCTCCACTTT. This translates into CASSGTGLTYNSPLHF. This chain joins TRBV7-2 and TRBJ1-6; TRBD1 matches 8 bases. The CDR3 is 16 amino acids. Germline CDR1 reads SGHTA; CDR2 reads FQGNSA. V shed 5 bases and J 4 bases; nucleotides not matched to a gene: 7.